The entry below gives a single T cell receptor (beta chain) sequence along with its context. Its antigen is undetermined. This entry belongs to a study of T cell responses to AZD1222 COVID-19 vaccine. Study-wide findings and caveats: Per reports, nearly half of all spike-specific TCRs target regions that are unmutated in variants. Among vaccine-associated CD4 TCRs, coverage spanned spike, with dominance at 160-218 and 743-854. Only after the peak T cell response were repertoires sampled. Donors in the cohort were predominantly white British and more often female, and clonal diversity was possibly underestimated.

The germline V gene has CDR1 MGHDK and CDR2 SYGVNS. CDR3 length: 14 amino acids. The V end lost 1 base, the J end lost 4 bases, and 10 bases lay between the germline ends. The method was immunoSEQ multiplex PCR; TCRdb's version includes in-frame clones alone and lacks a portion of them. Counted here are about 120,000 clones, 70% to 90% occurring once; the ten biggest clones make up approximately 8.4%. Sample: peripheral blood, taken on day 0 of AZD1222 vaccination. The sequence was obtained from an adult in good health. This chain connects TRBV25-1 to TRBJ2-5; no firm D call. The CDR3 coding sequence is TGTGCCAGCAGTGAATCGGCTACGGCAGAGACCCAGTACTTC. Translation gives CASSESATAETQYF.